This entry lists 28 T cell receptor beta chains sequenced from one sample in a study of blood T cells in healthy people across ages. Using a J-beta primer mix together with a sample-barcoded 5' primer, a second PCR was run for about 6 to 12 cycles. TCRdb analysed the 5' RACE reads with MiXCR anew, one entry per CDR3 protein. The sample consists of about 640,000 distinct CDR3 sequences, less than 35% of them appearing once. The sequenced material came from blood. The receptors stem from a woman aged 80 or over in good health.

This clonotype was seen at least ten times. The rearrangement uses TRBV4-1 and TRBJ2-7; D is possibly TRBD1 or TRBD2 (5 bases each). This CDR3 region has 16 residues. Germline CDR1 is MGHRA and CDR2 is YSYEKL. Trimming shortened V by 1 base and J by 0 bases, and 13 bases separated the two germline ends. The CDR3 sequence is CASSQGGTVGSYEQYF. CDR3 bases: TGCGCCAGCAGCCAAGGGGGGACGGTGGGCTCCTACGAGCAGTACTTC.

In DNA form, the CDR3 reads TGTGCCAGCAGGTCCTACCTGGCAACTAATGAAAAACTGTTTTTT. It yields the protein CASRSYLATNEKLFF. The rearrangement links TRBV2 to TRBJ1-4, with unresolved D. Per the germline V gene, CDR1 is SNHLY and CDR2 is FYNNEI. V lost 6 bases, J lost 0 bases, and 11 bases lay in between. The CDR3 is made up of 15 amino acids.

Worth noting for this clonotype: This could be a read error, since a much larger clone is one nucleotide away. V and J are TRBV6-5 and TRBJ1-2; 8 bases align to TRBD1. The CDR3 is 14 residues long. Germline V gene lookup returns CDR1 MNHEY and CDR2 SVGAGI. Germline trimming cut 5 bases from V and 9 bases from J; bases unmatched to any gene: 11. CDR3 sequence: CASSGPGQVASYTF. The CDR3 DNA reads TGTGCCAGCAGTGGTCCGGGACAGGTGGCTAGCTACACCTTC.

The chain combines TRBV12-3 or TRBV12-4 with TRBJ1-5, with D possibly matching TRBD1 (5 bases). CDR3 length: 15 residues. Trimming shortened V by 5 bases and J by 0 bases, and 11 bases separated the two germline ends. CDR3 amino acids: CASSDSLYSNQPQHF. Here the CDR3 DNA reads TGTGCCAGCAGTGACAGCCTTTATAGCAATCAGCCCCAGCATTTT.

The V and J genes are TRBV6-1 and TRBJ2-7; possible D gene TRBD2, 5 bases. The CDR3 has 14 amino acids. Between the trimmed V and J ends, which lost 6 bases and 6 bases, there was a span of 18 bases. CDR1 is MNHNS and CDR2 is SASEGT in the germline V gene. In DNA form, the CDR3 reads TGTGCCAGCAGCGCGGAACGGGGTTTCGGCGAGCAGTACTTC. Protein: CASSAERGFGEQYF.

The CDR3 sequence: CASSSPGIGRTEAFF. CDR3 sequence (DNA): TGTGCCAGCAGCTCTCCAGGAATTGGTCGCACTGAAGCTTTCTTT. V gene TRBV7-2 combines with J gene TRBJ1-1; D not resolved. The V gene's germline CDR1 is SGHTA and CDR2 FQGNSA. Trimming removed 4 bases from V and 4 bases from J, with 16 bases in between. The CDR3 totals 15 residues. Drawing the rest from reference TRBV7-2 and TRBJ1-1, the complete variable domain is GAGVSQSPSNKVTEKGKDVELRCDPISGHTALYWYRQSLGQGLEFLIYFQGNSAPDKSGLPSDRFSAERTGGSVSTLTIQRTQQEDSAVYLCASSSPGIGRTEAFFGQGTRLTVV.

The sample holds a few counts of this clonotype. A much larger clone differs from this one at a single base, so this may be a read error. V is TRBV7-2 and J is TRBJ2-3; TRBD2 aligns across 10 bases. Germline loops: CDR1 SGHTA, CDR2 FQGNSA. This CDR3 has 16 amino acids. The CDR3: CAGSLAGGSRTDTQYF. DNA for the CDR3: TGTGCCGGCAGCTTAGCGGGGGGCTCTCGCACAGATACGCAGTATTTT.

This clonotype turned up a few times. The chain has TRBV7-2 and TRBJ2-2, with D unclear. The germline V gene has CDR1 SGHTA and CDR2 FQGNSA. The germline V and J ends were trimmed by 5 bases and 5 bases, with 21 bases remaining between them. The CDR3 has 17 amino acids. In nucleotides, the CDR3 is TGTGCCAGCAGCGCCCGGCCCAGCGAGGTGATTACCGGGGAGCTGTTTTTT. Its protein is CASSARPSEVITGELFF.

Turning to this clonotype: A much bigger clone sits one base away, suggesting this may be a read error. This chain uses TRBV5-1 with TRBJ2-7; TRBD2 matches 15 bases. The CDR3 loop spans 15 amino acids. J lost 4 bases, V lost 5 bases, and 4 bases had no gene match. Germline values: CDR1 SGHRS, CDR2 YFSETQ. CDR3 residues: CASRGLAGGGYEQYF. The CDR3 DNA sequence: TGCGCCAGCAGGGGACTAGCGGGGGGAGGTTACGAGCAGTACTTC.

In regard to this clonotype: A much larger clone differs from this one at a single base, so this may be a read error. The genes are TRBV3-1 and TRBJ2-7, with 11 positions matching TRBD1. The CDR3 loop spans 15 amino acids. V dropped 1 base and J dropped 7; count of bases not matched to a gene: 6. The germline V gene has CDR1 LGHDT and CDR2 YNNKEL (reference sequence). CDR3 sequence (DNA): TGTGCCAGCAGCCAAGTCGGGACAGGGGGGGATGAGCAGTACTTC. Amino acids: CASSQVGTGGDEQYF.

Remarks on this clonotype: A much larger clone lies one base from this, so it may be a read error. The genes are TRBV4-1 and TRBJ1-5, with 9 bases matching TRBD1. CDR1 is MGHRA and CDR2 is YSYEKL in the germline V gene. CDR3 size: 16 residues. The chain's CDR3 is CASSQDIGQGNQSQHF. CDR3 sequence (DNA): TGCGCCAGCAGCCAAGATATAGGACAGGGGAATCAGTCCCAGCATTTT.

Concerning this clonotype itself: A much larger clone differs by one base, so this may be a read error. The chain is built from TRBV7-8 and TRBJ1-5; D may be TRBD1 (6 bases). Germline CDR1 reads SGHVS; CDR2 reads FQNEAQ. The CDR3 covers 17 residues. In DNA form, the CDR3 reads TGTGCCGGCAGCCCGGAAGACGACAGGATTAGCAATCAGCCCCAGCATTTT. This codes for CAGSPEDDRISNQPQHF.

The chain has TRBV4-3 and TRBJ2-3, with 9 bases fitting TRBD1. The trim removed 4 bases at V and 14 bases at J, leaving 7 bases unmatched. This CDR3 has 12 amino acids. Germline lookup yields CDR1 LGHNA and CDR2 YSLEER. The CDR3 sequence is CASSPDRGVSYF. The DNA of the CDR3 is TGCGCCAGCAGCCCCGACAGGGGGGTTTCGTATTTT.

Details on this clonotype: A read error is possible here, since a much larger clone lies one base away. V gene TRBV7-3 combines with J gene TRBJ2-1; D is perhaps TRBD2 (7 bases). Trimming left V 0 bases short and J 6 bases short, with 21 bases between. This CDR3 is 18 amino acids long. Germline CDR1 and CDR2: SGHTA and FQGTGA. Here the CDR3 DNA reads TGTGCCAGCAGCTTAACGACGGGGGGCTCTCTCTTTTGCAATGAGCAGTTCTTC. Protein: CASSLTTGGSLFCNEQFF.

This clonotype was seen at least ten times. The V call is TRBV5-1, the J call TRBJ1-4; D gene ambiguous. This CDR3 comprises 12 residues. CDR1 is SGHRS and CDR2 is YFSETQ in the germline V gene. V shed 5 bases and J shed 6 bases, with 8 bases lying between them. DNA of the CDR3: TGCGCCAGCAGGGGGTTGGATGAAAAACTGTTTTTT. This translates into CASRGLDEKLFF.

This clonotype showed up many times. The V call is TRBV5-6, the J call TRBJ2-3; 9 bases align to TRBD1. Germline trimming cut 4 bases from V and 4 bases from J; bases unmatched to any gene: 7. CDR1 is SGHDT and CDR2 is YYEEEE in the germline V gene. The CDR3 totals 15 residues. The CDR3 reads CASSHSGQGADTQYF. The DNA of the CDR3 is TGTGCCAGCAGCCATTCGGGACAGGGCGCAGATACGCAGTATTTT.

As concerns this clonotype: Possible read error: a much larger clone is one base away. The V gene is TRBV5-1, the J gene TRBJ2-1; tentatively, D is TRBD2 (6 bases). The V end lost 9 bases, the J end lost 2 bases, and 18 bases lay between the germline ends. CDR1 is SGHRS, CDR2 YFSETQ, per germline. The CDR3 has 15 residues. For the CDR3, the DNA is TGCGCCAACAGAACCGGGGGACGGGCCTACAATGAGCAGTTCTTC. This codes for CANRTGGRAYNEQFF.

This clonotype was seen a few times. Since a much larger clone is just one base distant, this may be a read error. V is TRBV2 and J is TRBJ2-4; possible D gene TRBD2, 7 bases. Near its end, the DNA agrees better with TRBJ2-7, so the J call may be wrong. The CDR3 is 12 amino acids. The germline V gene encodes CDR1 SNHLY and CDR2 FYNNEI. The CDR3 loop reads CASRRGGHEQYF. CDR3 nucleotide sequence: TGTGCCAGCAGGAGGGGGGGCCACGAGCAGTACTTC.

In the case of this clonotype: A read error may be the cause here, since a much bigger clone is one base away. The chain uses TRBV12-3 or TRBV12-4 and TRBJ1-2; unclear D gene. The CDR3 runs to 15 residues. The CDR3 here is CASSLYNRTNYGCTF. The CDR3 DNA sequence: TGTGCCAGCAGTTTATATAACAGAACTAACTATGGCTGCACCTTC.

In the case of this clonotype: This sequence may be a read error, since a much larger clone differs from it by one base. The chain recombines TRBV7-7 with TRBJ2-7; 10 bases align to TRBD2. The CDR3 contains 14 residues. The germline V gene has CDR1 SSHAT and CDR2 FNYEAQ (reference sequence). The CDR3 spells CASSERGGSNEQYF. Here the CDR3 DNA reads TGTGCTAGCAGCGAGCGGGGGGGCTCTAATGAGCAGTACTTC.

The V and J genes are TRBV6-1 and TRBJ1-1; tentative D call: TRBD1 (5 bases). Deletions cut 2 bases from V and 1 base from J, with 11 bases between. This CDR3 has 15 residues. CDR1 is MNHNS and CDR2 is SASEGT in the germline V gene. The CDR3 protein is CASSESGGGNTEAFF. In nucleotides, the CDR3 is TGTGCCAGCAGTGAATCGGGGGGAGGGAACACTGAAGCTTTCTTT.

The chain is built from TRBV5-1 and TRBJ1-4; no definite D call. Germline V gives CDR1 SGHRS, CDR2 YFSETQ. CDR3 length: 15 amino acids. V dropped 0 bases and J dropped 6 bases, with 12 bases sitting between them. CDR3 loop: CASSLADRTDEKLFF. CDR3 sequence (DNA): TGCGCCAGCAGCTTGGCCGATCGCACGGATGAAAAACTGTTTTTT. Based on the CDR3 plus reference TRBV5-1 and TRBJ1-4, the full variable domain is KAGVTQTPRYLIKTRGQQVTLSCSPISGHRSVSWYQQTPGQGLQFLFEYFSETQRNKGNFPGRFSGRQFSNSRSEMNVSTLELGDSALYLCASSLADRTDEKLFFGSGTQLSVL.

Turning to this clonotype: This sequence may be a read error, since a much larger clone differs from it by one base. This chain uses TRBV5-1 with TRBJ2-1, with 9 bases lining up with TRBD1. The germline V gene has CDR1 SGHRS and CDR2 YFSETQ. The CDR3 covers 15 residues. V lost 4 bases and J lost 6; bases outside the gene matches: 8. In nucleotides, the CDR3 is TGCGCCAGCAGCCAAACAGGGGGCGCGTGCAATGAGCAGTTCTTC. Its protein is CASSQTGGACNEQFF.

Details on this clonotype: At one end the junction does not follow the germline gene, possibly because of a read error. J is TRBJ2-1 and V is TRBV5-1; the match to TRBD2 covers 8 bases. The CDR3 is made up of 15 amino acids. Per the germline V gene, CDR1 is SGHRS and CDR2 is YFSETQ. CDR3 sequence reads: CACSLDGTSYNEQFF. DNA for the CDR3: TGCGCCTGCAGCTTGGATGGGACTAGTTACAATGAGCAGTTCTTC.

This clonotype was counted a few times. The chain joins TRBV18 to TRBJ2-2; 8 bases line up with TRBD1. The J segment lost 4 bases and the V segment lost 4 bases, leaving 8 bases of the junction unmatched. This CDR3 has 16 residues. Germline CDR1 KGHSH, CDR2 LQKENI. The CDR3 bases are TGTGCCAGCTCACTCGGACAGGGCCTGCTCACCGGGGAGCTGTTTTTT. Translation: CASSLGQGLLTGELFF.

The chain links TRBV29-1 to TRBJ2-3; possible D gene TRBD2, 5 bases. This CDR3 spans 17 amino acids. Germline CDR1 reads SQVTM; CDR2 reads ANQGSEA. Trimming took off 1 base at V and 0 bases at J, with 17 bases between the two ends. The CDR3 sequence: CSVEGGTGTFSTDTQYF. The DNA of the CDR3 is TGCAGCGTTGAAGGCGGCACGGGAACTTTTAGCACAGATACGCAGTATTTT.

This clonotype was seen at least ten times. The chain recombines TRBV6-1 with TRBJ1-2; D gene ambiguous. Germline V gives CDR1 MNHNS, CDR2 SASEGT. The germline V and J ends were trimmed by 6 bases and 4 bases, with 12 bases remaining between them. The CDR3 length is 13 residues. The CDR3 DNA is TGTGCCAGCAGGTCTCTGTCGGGCTATGGCTACACCTTC. It codes for CASRSLSGYGYTF.

The chain employs TRBV27 and TRBJ2-3; 7 bases map to TRBD2. This CDR3 is built from 14 residues. In germline, CDR1 is MNHEY, CDR2 SMNVEV (reference sequence). With 4 bases clipped from V and 4 bases from J, the junction kept 5 bases outside the gene matches. The chain's CDR3 is CASSWGGSADTQYF. The CDR3 DNA reads as TGTGCCAGCAGTTGGGGGGGAAGTGCAGATACGCAGTATTTT.